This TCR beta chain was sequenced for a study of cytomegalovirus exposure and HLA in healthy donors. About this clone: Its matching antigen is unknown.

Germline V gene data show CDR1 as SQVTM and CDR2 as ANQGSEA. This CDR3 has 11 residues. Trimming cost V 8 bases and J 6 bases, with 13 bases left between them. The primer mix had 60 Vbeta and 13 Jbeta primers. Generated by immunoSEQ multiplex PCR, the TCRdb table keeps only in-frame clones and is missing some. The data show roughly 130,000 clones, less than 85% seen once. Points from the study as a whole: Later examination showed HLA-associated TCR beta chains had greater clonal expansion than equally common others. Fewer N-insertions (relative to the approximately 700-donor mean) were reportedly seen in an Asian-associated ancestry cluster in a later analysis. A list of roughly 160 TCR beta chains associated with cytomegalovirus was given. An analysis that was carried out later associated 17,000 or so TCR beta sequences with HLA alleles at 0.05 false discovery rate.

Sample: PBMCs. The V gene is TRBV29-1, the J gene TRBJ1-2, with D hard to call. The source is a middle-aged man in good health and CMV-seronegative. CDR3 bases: TGCAGCCTGGCGGGGATAGATGGCTACACCTTC. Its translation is CSLAGIDGYTF.